This T cell receptor beta chain emerged from a study of cytomegalovirus exposure and HLA in healthy donors. Regarding the study as a whole: A few chains linked to CMV were shown in vitro to be specific for CMV antigens. Later on, a genetic analysis was performed. It linked a missense variant in DCLRE1C with V- and J-gene trimming of TCR beta. Most TCR sequences were seen very rarely across donors, but some public TCRs occurred in many. Later examination showed HLA-associated TCR beta chains had greater clonal expansion than equally common others.

With respect to this clone: Its matching antigen is unknown.

This PCR relied on a set of 60 Vbeta primers and 13 Jbeta primers. Assay used: immunoSEQ multiplex PCR; TCRdb lists only in-frame clones, some missing. Listed are some 56,000 clones; 10% to 15% falls within the top ten. Trimming shortened V by 3 bases and J by 0 bases, and 3 bases separated the two germline ends. The CDR3 runs 11 residues. The germline gives CDR1 DFQATT, CDR2 SNEGSKA (reference sequence). The sample consisted of PBMCs. This clonotype originated in a woman aged 25 to 45 in good health and CMV-seropositive. This sequence joins TRBV20-1 and TRBJ2-7; D is unclear. Here the CDR3 DNA reads TGCAGTGCTAGGAGCTCCTACGAGCAGTACTTC. Residues: CSARSSYEQYF.